Included here is one T cell receptor (beta chain) sequence, with context. The record originates from a study of blood T cell repertoires in COVID-19. About the study: The United States, Italy and Spain provided the acute and convalescent COVID-19 samples. From T cells, B-cell-depleted T cells, or PBMCs came the material, which was cDNA or gDNA.

Followed longitudinally, the Seattle patients had been enrolled during active infection. Libraries were prepared by immunoSEQ multiplex PCR; TCRdb keeps only in-frame clonotypes and omits some of them. The table has roughly 390,000 clones, more than 75% seen once. This CDR3 is built from 14 residues. Germline V gene data show CDR1 as LNHDA and CDR2 as SQIVND (reference sequence). Deletions cut 7 bases from V and 0 bases from J, with 9 bases between. The chain employs TRBV19 and TRBJ2-2; no reliable D call. This receptor was obtained from a woman in her 30s with COVID-19, enrolled during active disease. Sequencing used peripheral blood. CDR3 bases: TGTGCCAGTACCCTCGTAACGAACACCGGGGAGCTGTTTTTT. It specifies CASTLVTNTGELFF.